This passage covers 25 T cell receptor beta chains from one sample sequenced in a study of OX40 agonist ivuxolimab in advanced cancers. TCRdb's copy holds only in-frame clones and misses some; the assay was immunoSEQ multiplex PCR. The sample has more than 75,000 clones, 85% to 90% seen once. The sample was CD4+ or CD8+ T cells sorted from blood, taken in a trial of the OX40 agonist ivuxolimab. These receptors all stem from an adult with an advanced solid tumor such as melanoma, head and neck, liver or kidney cancer.

This sequence joins TRBV6-8 and TRBJ2-3, with TRBD2 as a possible D gene (6 bases). Trimming removed 6 bases at V and 2 bases at J, with 21 bases between. CDR1 and CDR2 (germline): MNHGY, SAAAGT. The CDR3 contains 17 residues. The chain's CDR3 is CASSPQDYSPHTDTQYF. Here the CDR3 DNA reads TGTGCCAGCAGCCCACAGGACTACTCCCCACACACAGATACGCAGTATTTT.

The V and J genes are TRBV5-1 and TRBJ2-5; 8 nucleotides align to TRBD1. The germline V gene has CDR1 SGHRS and CDR2 YFSETQ. This CDR3 is built from 16 residues. J was trimmed by 3 bases and V by 3 bases; bases with no gene match: 10. CDR3 region: CASSSQGGTGKETQYF. DNA for the CDR3: TGCGCCAGCAGCTCCCAAGGCGGGACAGGAAAAGAGACCCAGTACTTC.

The count of this clone is one. V and J are TRBV20-1 and TRBJ2-3; D is perhaps TRBD2 (6 bases). Trimming took 5 bases from V and 3 from J, leaving 6 bases between them. The germline gives CDR1 DFQATT, CDR2 SNEGSKA (reference sequence). The CDR3 contains 11 residues. This CDR3 is CSAGLTDTQYF. In DNA, the CDR3 is TGCAGTGCTGGACTAACAGATACGCAGTATTTT.

V usage is TRBV7-9 and J usage is TRBJ1-1; maybe TRBD1 (6 bases). V lost 5 bases and J lost 6, with 25 bases in between. Germline CDR1 is SEHNR and CDR2 is FQNEAQ (reference sequence). The CDR3 sequence is 17 residues long. In DNA, the CDR3 is TGTGCCAGCAGCACTCGACAGGCCCTTTCCCCTACTCCTGAAGCTTTCTTT. Protein sequence: CASSTRQALSPTPEAFF.

This clone came up once. J is TRBJ2-5 and V is TRBV15; no clear D gene. This CDR3 is 15 amino acids long. The germline V and J ends were trimmed by 2 bases and 4 bases, with 14 bases remaining between them. In germline, CDR1 is LNHNV, CDR2 YYDKDF (reference sequence). CDR3 DNA: TGTGCCACCAGCAGATTGGGCACCAAGGGAGAGACCCAGTACTTC. Protein sequence: CATSRLGTKGETQYF.

The gene calls are TRBV5-1 and TRBJ2-7; D unresolved. The CDR3 is made up of 13 amino acids. V lost 1 base and J lost 5, with 10 bases in between. From germline, CDR1 is SGHRS and CDR2 YFSETQ. DNA for the CDR3: TGCGCCAGCAGCTTGAAAGGGTCCGACGAGCAGTACGTC. It specifies CASSLKGSDEQYV.

CDR3 in DNA: TGCAGCGTCCGGACAGGGTCGGGCAATCAGCCCCAGCATTTT. Encoded protein: CSVRTGSGNQPQHF. The chain couples TRBV29-1 to TRBJ1-5; 8 bases fit TRBD1. The CDR3 length is 14 residues. CDR1 is SQVTM and CDR2 is ANQGSEA in the germline V gene. V gave up 6 bases and J gave up 2 bases; unmatched junction bases: 6.

This clone is a singleton in its sample. The V and J genes are TRBV7-2 and TRBJ2-4, with a tentative D call TRBD1 (5 bases). Germline V lookup: CDR1 SGHTA, CDR2 FQGNSA. This CDR3 contains 15 residues. Trimming pared 1 base from V and 0 bases from J, leaving 7 bases between. As DNA, the CDR3 is TGTGCCAGCAGCTTAGGACAGATAGCCAAAAACATTCAGTACTTC. Translated, it gives CASSLGQIAKNIQYF.

The chain has TRBV5-1 and TRBJ2-1, with a weak D call TRBD1 (6 bases). The CDR3 loop spans 12 amino acids. Germline values: CDR1 SGHRS, CDR2 YFSETQ. Trimming removed 4 bases from V and 6 bases from J, with 8 bases in between. CDR3 DNA: TGCGCCAGCAGCCCACAGGGCAATGAGCAGTTCTTC. Amino acid sequence: CASSPQGNEQFF.

The rearrangement uses TRBV7-2 and TRBJ2-3, with D uncertain. The CDR3 runs 13 residues. Germline loops: CDR1 SGHTA, CDR2 FQGNSA. Trimming shortened V by 1 base and J by 2 bases, and 4 bases separated the two germline ends. The CDR3 DNA is TGTGCCAGCAGCTTAGACACCACAGATACGCAGTATTTT. As protein: CASSLDTTDTQYF.

The chain joins TRBV5-5 to TRBJ1-1; possible D gene TRBD1, 5 bases. Germline CDR1 SGHKS, CDR2 YYEKEE (reference sequence). V dropped 0 bases and J dropped 4 bases, with 10 bases sitting between them. The CDR3 has 14 residues. DNA of the CDR3: TGTGCCAGCAGCTTGGCTGGTAGGGGCACTGAAGCTTTCTTT. This codes for CASSLAGRGTEAFF.

The V gene is TRBV9, the J gene TRBJ1-5; D gene uncertain. The CDR3 sequence is 15 residues long. Germline CDR1 is SGDLS and CDR2 is YYNGEE. V was trimmed by 0 bases and J by 3 bases, leaving 10 bases between them. The CDR3 spells CASSVGAEANQPQHF. The CDR3 DNA sequence: TGTGCCAGCAGCGTAGGGGCAGAGGCCAATCAGCCCCAGCATTTT.

The chain links TRBV9 to TRBJ2-5, with unresolved D. In germline, CDR1 is SGDLS, CDR2 YYNGEE. CDR3 length equals 13 residues. Trimming took 3 bases from V and 2 from J, leaving 8 bases between them. In DNA, the CDR3 is TGTGCCAGCAGCGCGCGATCTCAAGAGACCCAGTACTTC. This sequence encodes CASSARSQETQYF.

This clone was found once. This chain connects TRBV7-2 to TRBJ2-1; unclear D gene. The V gene's germline CDR1 is SGHTA and CDR2 FQGNSA. V dropped 1 base and J dropped 2 bases, with 12 bases sitting between them. The CDR3 loop spans 16 amino acids. The CDR3 loop reads CASSLGVGQPYNEQFF. The CDR3 DNA reads as TGTGCCAGCAGCTTAGGTGTAGGCCAGCCCTACAATGAGCAGTTCTTC.

This chain uses TRBV5-1 with TRBJ1-1; D call uncertain. Germline V gene sequence: CDR1 SGHRS, CDR2 YFSETQ. Trimming removed 0 bases at V and 5 bases at J, with 8 bases between. The CDR3 runs 13 residues. CDR3 protein: CASSLGRRTEAFF. The CDR3 nucleotides are TGCGCCAGCAGCTTGGGCAGGCGGACTGAAGCTTTCTTT.

V usage is TRBV7-3 and J usage is TRBJ1-1; D is unclear. This CDR3 spans 15 amino acids. The V gene's germline CDR1 is SGHTA and CDR2 FQGTGA. V lost 2 bases to trimming and J lost 3 bases, with 13 bases between them. The chain's CDR3 is CASSLGRGFDTEAFF. Here the CDR3 DNA reads TGTGCCAGCAGCTTAGGACGGGGTTTCGACACTGAAGCTTTCTTT.

This chain joins TRBV2 and TRBJ1-6, with unresolved D. CDR1 and CDR2 (germline): SNHLY, FYNNEI. This CDR3 spans 13 amino acids. The ends were cut back, 4 bases at V and 8 bases at J, with 9 bases in the middle. The CDR3 DNA is TGTGCCAGCAGTGCCCAAGTCGATTCACCCCTCCACTTT. It codes for CASSAQVDSPLHF.

The V gene is TRBV5-1, the J gene TRBJ2-5; D is unresolved. The CDR3 consists of 12 residues. V lost 2 bases and J lost 0, with 2 bases in between. Germline CDR1 reads SGHRS; CDR2 reads YFSETQ. The CDR3 coding sequence is TGCGCCAGCAGCTTCAACCAAGAGACCCAGTACTTC. Protein sequence: CASSFNQETQYF.

This clone was observed once. The V call is TRBV30, the J call TRBJ1-5; D gene unclear. Germline values: CDR1 GTSNPN, CDR2 SVGIG (reference sequence). The CDR3 totals 14 residues. The ends were cut back, 2 bases at V and 0 bases at J, with 8 bases in the middle. The CDR3 DNA is TGTGCCTGGAGTCTGGGGAATAGCAATCAGCCCCAGCATTTT. It specifies CAWSLGNSNQPQHF.

The chain links TRBV7-2 to TRBJ2-7; no firm D call. The germline gives CDR1 SGHTA, CDR2 FQGNSA. Trimming pared 4 bases from V and 3 bases from J, leaving 16 bases between. The CDR3 contains 15 residues. The CDR3 here is CASSSGSLGDYEQYF. CDR3 bases: TGTGCCAGCAGCTCCGGGTCCCTCGGAGACTACGAGCAGTACTTC.

This chain connects TRBV13 to TRBJ1-1, with 10 bases fitting TRBD1. Germline V gene data show CDR1 as PRHDT and CDR2 as FYEKMQ (reference sequence). Germline trimming cut 5 bases from V and 1 base from J; bases unmatched to any gene: 4. This CDR3 contains 15 residues. CDR3 in DNA: TGTGCCAGCAGCGAATGGACAGGGGGGAACACTGAAGCTTTCTTT. Translated: CASSEWTGGNTEAFF.

This sequence joins TRBV28 and TRBJ2-4; possible D gene TRBD2, 5 bases. V shed 2 bases and J shed 0 bases, with 11 bases lying between them. Germline V gene sequence: CDR1 MDHEN, CDR2 SYDVKM. This CDR3 region has 16 residues. CDR3 protein: CASSLPGLGAKNIQYF. CDR3 in DNA: TGTGCCAGCAGTTTACCAGGACTCGGAGCCAAAAACATTCAGTACTTC.

This clone has more than one count but fewer than ten. This chain links TRBV10-1 with TRBJ1-5; D gene ambiguous. The germline V gene has CDR1 WNHNN and CDR2 SYGVQD (reference sequence). The length of the CDR3 is 13 residues. With 5 bases removed from V and 3 bases from J, the gap between germline ends came to 8 bases. The CDR3 coding sequence is TGCGCCAGCAGTTCCGGTTCCAATCAGCCCCAGCATTTT. Its protein product is CASSSGSNQPQHF.

This clone appeared a single time. The gene calls are TRBV4-2 and TRBJ1-6; perhaps TRBD1 as D (6 bases). The V gene's germline CDR1 is LGHNA and CDR2 YNFKEQ. The CDR3 loop spans 19 amino acids. V gave up 0 bases and J gave up 0 bases, with 15 bases separating them. CDR3 amino acids: CASSQDYGGFSSYNSPLHF. In nucleotides, the CDR3 is TGTGCCAGCAGCCAAGATTACGGGGGCTTTAGCTCCTATAATTCACCCCTCCACTTT.

The chain employs TRBV5-1 and TRBJ2-1; D is perhaps TRBD1 or TRBD2 (5 bases each). This CDR3 has 14 amino acids. V dropped 8 bases and J dropped 2 bases, with 14 bases sitting between them. Germline-derived CDR1 and CDR2 are SGHRS and YFSETQ. The CDR3 nucleotides read TGCGCCAGTCGGGACCAAGCAGCCTACAATGAGCAGTTCTTC. Amino acids: CASRDQAAYNEQFF.